This T cell receptor beta chain was retrieved from a study of T cells after yellow fever vaccination (dated by TCRdb to about 2019). A note on the overall study: The SMART-Seq v4 Ultra Low Input RNA kit was used to prepare libraries from fractions with low cell numbers. The cohort comprised two healthy male donors, one aged 18 to 30 and one aged 30 to 40 years. To track T-cell clones before and after primary and booster YFV17D yellow fever vaccination, bulk TCR alpha and beta repertoires were sequenced longitudinally. Blood was collected at multiple timepoints before and after primary and secondary immunization, and bulk PBMC replicates and cell subsets were isolated.

Remarks on this clonotype: Its specific antigen is unknown. Within one base of it there is no much larger clone, and no base qualities were kept.

The treatment or condition label here, explained by the study, means: live attenuated yellow fever vaccine strain. Two biological replicates of bulk PBMCs were collected at each blood-draw timepoint. A standard Ficoll-Paque protocol was used to isolate PBMCs from peripheral blood. RNA was extracted with TriZol from bulk PBMCs, CD4 and CD8 fractions, and dextramer-positive and dextramer-negative fractions. Taken from cysteine to phenylalanine, the CDR3 has 17 residues. Only the CDR3 region is kept as DNA, spanning 51 bases read in frame from base 1. Looking up the germline V gene (reference sequence) yields CDR1 DFQATT and CDR2 SNEGSKA. For this chain, trimming is 5 bases at the V end and 3 bases at the J end, and the number of junction bases without a gene match is 16. Synthesis of TCR cDNA relied on 5'RACE template switching, a step that introduced a universal primer site along with unique molecular identifiers. Priming of cDNA synthesis was performed from both the TCR alpha and TCR beta constant segments. Library amplification used two PCR steps, and the second PCR step added sample barcodes and sequencing adapters. Sequencing of the libraries was done on either Illumina HiSeq 2500 (2x100 bp) or NovaSeq (2x150 bp). The original methods were these. Reads were demultiplexed and collapsed into UMI consensus sequences with MIGEC, and V(D)J alignment was performed with MiXCR. Clonotypes responding to the vaccine were identified with edgeR on replicate PBMC samples, with the criteria of FDR below 0.01 and a log2 fold change above 5 up to day 15. Bulk clonotypes were assigned CD4 or CD8 identity according to which sequenced CD4 or CD8 repertoire held them at higher abundance. TCRdb reran the public reads through fastp at Q25 and MiXCR, keeping productive beta chains. Rows are combined by CDR3 protein, so each entry shows the most common genes and DNA. TCRdb, not the original authors, processed these V and J calls. Counted in this sample were 510,000 or so distinct CDR3 sequences; 15% to 20% of them appeared once. The top ten hold around an eighth of the sample.

General conclusions and limits of the study: Because abundant contaminating clonotypes from the bulk population could be contained in FACS-sorted repertoires, computational filtering was required. The secondary T-cell response was found to be weaker but faster than the primary response, with a peak reached on day 5 rather than on day 15. Only two donors were included in the study, so the extent to which the findings can be generalized is limited. A small share of clonotypes was detected in both CD4 and CD8 compartments, with the overlap likely arising from convergent recombination. After the booster, most of the clones that had expanded following primary vaccination were detected again (96% of CD4 and 85% to 90% of CD8), which suggests that memory was broadly maintained.

This sequence originates from a man aged 30 to 39 who received the YFV17D yellow fever vaccine. The sequence joins TRBV20-1 to TRBJ2-3, and 8 bases in between align with TRBD2. The source material was PBMCs, sampled 15 days after the yellow fever booster vaccination. The bases read TGCAGTGCTGGCGGGGAGTTGGCGGGAGGTAGGACAGATACGCAGTATTTT. The resulting protein is CSAGGELAGGRTDTQYF.